This T cell receptor (beta chain) was profiled in a study of blood T cell repertoires in COVID-19. Trimming pared 6 bases from V and 0 bases from J, leaving 11 bases between. This CDR3 has 14 residues. Germline CDR1 LNHDA, CDR2 SQIVND (reference sequence). In the study's own analysis: Quantification of nucleated cells was approximated via reference gene primer amplification. Clones were sequenced by immunoSEQ multiplex PCR, and TCRdb holds only the in-frame ones, with some missing. That table furnishes V, J and clone size, whereas the DNA furnished D and trimming. The sample includes 290,000 or so clones, 80% to 85% of them seen just once. Up to 2 weeks before entering the study, exposed participants had met a COVID-19 case.

Sequencing was carried out using PBMCs or T cells enriched from blood (not recorded which). V is TRBV19 and J is TRBJ1-1, with D possibly TRBD1 on 6 matching bases. This clonotype was obtained from a man aged 35 to 55 who had been exposed to COVID-19. CDR3 DNA: TGTGCCAGTAGGACAGGTTATATGAACACTGAAGCTTTCTTT. It yields the protein CASRTGYMNTEAFF.